These T cell receptor beta chains were read from a single sample in a study of blood T cell repertoires in COVID-19. Assay: immunoSEQ multiplex PCR; the TCRdb copy retains only in-frame clones and omits some. The sample lists some 200,000 clones; 60% to 80% were seen once. Sequenced material: peripheral blood. Source of these receptors: a woman aged 70-85 years with acute or convalescent COVID-19. Each CDR3 is given with its conserved first and last residue.

V gene	J gene	CDR3 length	CDR3 protein
TRBV3-1/TRBV3-2	TRBJ1-1	14	CASSQEGGHTEAFF
TRBV10-3	TRBJ2-5	11	CAMRDGETQYF
TRBV6-6	TRBJ1-2	12	CASGYRDYGYTF
TRBV27	TRBJ2-3	16	CASREGMYLSTDTQYF
TRBV29-1	TRBJ2-5	14	CSTPDQGPQETQYF
TRBV5-6	TRBJ1-3	14	CASSLAAGGNTIYF
TRBV15	TRBJ2-1	14	CATSQGGVGNEQFF
TRBV15	TRBJ1-1	16	CATSRDLLGGNTEAFF
TRBV13	TRBJ1-2	14	CASSRLGGVGGYTF
TRBV5-4	TRBJ2-1	15	CASSQSSAGINEQFF
TRBV9	TRBJ1-3	18	CASSKTTGEDLSGNTIYF
TRBV4-2	TRBJ2-5	20	CASSQYRRGLAGSYQETQYF
TRBV27	TRBJ1-1	15	CASSLSSRASTEAFF
TRBV19	TRBJ1-2	13	CASSRTGRDGYTF
TRBV7-7	TRBJ2-1	13	CASSWGLGGEQFF
TRBV14	TRBJ2-6	18	CASSPRQGFWAGANVLTF